The clone carrying this T cell receptor beta chain was seen ten or more times. MiXCR, run by TCRdb on the 5' RACE reads, gives a single entry per CDR3 protein. The top ten hold 1.5% to 2% of the sample, which has around 960,000 distinct CDR3 sequences, approximately 13% seen once. The data were obtained in a study of identical twins. The CDR3 totals 16 residues. Germline V gene sequence: CDR1 SNHLY, CDR2 FYNNEI. The V and J ends lost 2 bases and 7 bases, in that order; junction bases with no gene match: 13. In addition, the sample was reused for a study of yellow fever vaccine responses in identical twins.

The clonotype was recovered from a woman aged 18-29 years in good health. Sequenced sample: PBMCs. The chain employs TRBV2 and TRBJ1-2; 7 nucleotides align to TRBD1. In DNA, the CDR3 is TGTGCCAGCAGTGAAAGAGGATCCGCCAGGGGGGGTGGCTACACCTTC. As protein: CASSERGSARGGGYTF. The variable domain in full, completed from reference TRBV2 and TRBJ1-2, reads EPEVTQTPSHQVTQMGQEVILRCVPISNHLYFYWYRQILGQKVEFLVSFYNNEISEKSEIFDDQFSVERPDGSNFTLKIRSTKLEDSAMYFCASSERGSARGGGYTFGSGTRLTVV.